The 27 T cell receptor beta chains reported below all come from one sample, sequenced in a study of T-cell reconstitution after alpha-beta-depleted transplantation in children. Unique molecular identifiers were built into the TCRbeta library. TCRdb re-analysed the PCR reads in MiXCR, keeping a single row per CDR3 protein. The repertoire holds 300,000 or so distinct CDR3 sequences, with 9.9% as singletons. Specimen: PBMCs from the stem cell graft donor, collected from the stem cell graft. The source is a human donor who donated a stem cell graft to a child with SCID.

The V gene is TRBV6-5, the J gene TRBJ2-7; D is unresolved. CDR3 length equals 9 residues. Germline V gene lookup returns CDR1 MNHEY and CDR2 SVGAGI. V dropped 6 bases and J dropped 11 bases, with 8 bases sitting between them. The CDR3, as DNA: TGTGCCAGCAGCTTTCCGGAGTACTTC. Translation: CASSFPEYF.

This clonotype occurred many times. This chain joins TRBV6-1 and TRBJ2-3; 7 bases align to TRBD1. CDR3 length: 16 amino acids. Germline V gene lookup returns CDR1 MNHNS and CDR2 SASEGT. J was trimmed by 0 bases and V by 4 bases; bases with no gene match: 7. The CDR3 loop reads CASSGGQAFSTDTQYF. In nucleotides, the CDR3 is TGTGCCAGCAGTGGCGGACAGGCCTTTAGCACAGATACGCAGTATTTT.

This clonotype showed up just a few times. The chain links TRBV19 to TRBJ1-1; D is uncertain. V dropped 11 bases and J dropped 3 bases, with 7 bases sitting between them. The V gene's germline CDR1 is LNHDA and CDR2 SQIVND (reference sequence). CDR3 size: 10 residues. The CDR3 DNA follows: TGTGCCTCGACCGACACTGAAGCTTTCTTT. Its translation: CASTDTEAFF. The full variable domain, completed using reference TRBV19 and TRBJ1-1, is DGGITQSPKYLFRKEGQNVTLSCEQNLNHDAMYWYRQDPGQGLRLIYYSQIVNDFQKGDIAEGYSVSREKKESFPLTVTSAQKNPTAFYLCASTDTEAFFGQGTRLTVV.

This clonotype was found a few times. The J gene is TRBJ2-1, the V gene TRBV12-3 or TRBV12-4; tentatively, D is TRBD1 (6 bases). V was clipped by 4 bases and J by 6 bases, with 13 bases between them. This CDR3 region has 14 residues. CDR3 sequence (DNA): TGTGCCAGCAGTTGGGGCAGGGGCCCCAATGAGCAGTTCTTC. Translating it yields CASSWGRGPNEQFF.

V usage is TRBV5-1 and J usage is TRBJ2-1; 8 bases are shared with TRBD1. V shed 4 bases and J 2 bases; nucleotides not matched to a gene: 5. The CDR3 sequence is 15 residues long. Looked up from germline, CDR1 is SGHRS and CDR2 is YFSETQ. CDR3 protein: CASSRDRQPYNEQFF. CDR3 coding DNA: TGCGCCAGCAGCAGGGACAGGCAGCCCTACAATGAGCAGTTCTTC.

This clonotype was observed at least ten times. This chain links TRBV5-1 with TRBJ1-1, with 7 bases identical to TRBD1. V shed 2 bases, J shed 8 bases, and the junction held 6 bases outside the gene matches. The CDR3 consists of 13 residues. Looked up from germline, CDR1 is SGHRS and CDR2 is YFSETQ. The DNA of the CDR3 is TGCGCCAGCAGCTTCACAGGGGCGCAGGAAGCTTTCTTT. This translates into CASSFTGAQEAFF.

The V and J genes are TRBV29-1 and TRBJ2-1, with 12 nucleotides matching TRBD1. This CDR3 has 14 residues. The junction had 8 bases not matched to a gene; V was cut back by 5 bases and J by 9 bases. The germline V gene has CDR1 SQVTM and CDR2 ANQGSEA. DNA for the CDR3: TGCAGCGTTAAACGGGACAGGGGGCTTGGTGAGCAGTTCTTC. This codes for CSVKRDRGLGEQFF.

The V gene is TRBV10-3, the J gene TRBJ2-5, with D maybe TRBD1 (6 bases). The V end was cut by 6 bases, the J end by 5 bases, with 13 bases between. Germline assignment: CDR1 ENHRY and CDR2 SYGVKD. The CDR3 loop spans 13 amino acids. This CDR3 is CAISWGLGETQYF. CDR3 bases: TGTGCCATCAGCTGGGGGCTCGGGGAGACCCAGTACTTC.

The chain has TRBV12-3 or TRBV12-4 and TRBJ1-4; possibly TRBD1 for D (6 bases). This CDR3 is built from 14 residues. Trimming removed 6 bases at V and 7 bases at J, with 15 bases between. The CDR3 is CASRLRGVGEKLFF. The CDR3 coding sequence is TGTGCCAGCAGACTTAGGGGGGTAGGTGAAAAACTGTTTTTT.

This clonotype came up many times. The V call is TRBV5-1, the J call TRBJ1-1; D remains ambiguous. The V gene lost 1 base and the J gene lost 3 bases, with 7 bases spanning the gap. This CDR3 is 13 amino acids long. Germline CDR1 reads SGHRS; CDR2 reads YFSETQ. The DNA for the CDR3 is TGCGCCAGCAGCTTGTTGGAGCACACTGAAGCTTTCTTT. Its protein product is CASSLLEHTEAFF.

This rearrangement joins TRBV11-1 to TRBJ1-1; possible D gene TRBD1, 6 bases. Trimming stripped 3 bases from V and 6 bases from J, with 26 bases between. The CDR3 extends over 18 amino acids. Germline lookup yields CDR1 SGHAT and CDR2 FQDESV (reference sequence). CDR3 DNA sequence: TGTGCCAGCAGCTTCCATCCTCTTAAGGACAGATTGATCCCTGAAGCTTTCTTT. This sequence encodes CASSFHPLKDRLIPEAFF.

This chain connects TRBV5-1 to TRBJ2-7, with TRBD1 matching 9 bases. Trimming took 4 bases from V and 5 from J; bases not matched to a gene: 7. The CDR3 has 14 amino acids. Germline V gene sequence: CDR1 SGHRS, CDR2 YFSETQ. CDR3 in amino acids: CASSRTGAQDEQYF. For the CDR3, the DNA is TGCGCCAGCAGCCGGACAGGGGCTCAGGACGAGCAGTACTTC.

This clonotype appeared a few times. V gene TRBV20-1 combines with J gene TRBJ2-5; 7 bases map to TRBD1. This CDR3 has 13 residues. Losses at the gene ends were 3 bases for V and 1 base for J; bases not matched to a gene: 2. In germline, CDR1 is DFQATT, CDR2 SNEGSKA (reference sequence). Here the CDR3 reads CSARHRGQETQYF. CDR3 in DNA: TGCAGTGCTAGGCACAGGGGCCAAGAGACCCAGTACTTC.

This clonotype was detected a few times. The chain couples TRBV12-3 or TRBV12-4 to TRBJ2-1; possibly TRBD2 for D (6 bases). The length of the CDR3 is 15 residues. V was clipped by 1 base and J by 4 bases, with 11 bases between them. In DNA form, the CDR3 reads TGTGCCAGCAGTTTAGGCGGGGCAGGGTACAATGAGCAGTTCTTC. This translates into CASSLGGAGYNEQFF.

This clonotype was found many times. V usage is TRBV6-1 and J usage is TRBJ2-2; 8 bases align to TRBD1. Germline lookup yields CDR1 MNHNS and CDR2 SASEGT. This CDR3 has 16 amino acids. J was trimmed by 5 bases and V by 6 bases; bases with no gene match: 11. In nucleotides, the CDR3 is TGTGCCAGCAGCCTGGGACAGGCTTCTTATACCGGGGAGCTGTTTTTT. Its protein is CASSLGQASYTGELFF.

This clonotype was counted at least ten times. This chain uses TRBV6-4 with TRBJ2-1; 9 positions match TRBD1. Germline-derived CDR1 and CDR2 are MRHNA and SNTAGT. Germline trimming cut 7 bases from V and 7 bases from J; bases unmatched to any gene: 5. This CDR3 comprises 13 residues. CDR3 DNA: TGTGCCAGCAAGGGACAGGGAAAAAATGAGCAGTTCTTC. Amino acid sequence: CASKGQGKNEQFF.

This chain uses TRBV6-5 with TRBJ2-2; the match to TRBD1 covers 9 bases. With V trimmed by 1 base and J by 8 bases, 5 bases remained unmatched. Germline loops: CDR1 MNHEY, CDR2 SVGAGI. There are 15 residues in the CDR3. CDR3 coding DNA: TGTGCCAGCAGTTACTTACGACAGGGGGTTGGGGAGCTGTTTTTT. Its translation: CASSYLRQGVGELFF.

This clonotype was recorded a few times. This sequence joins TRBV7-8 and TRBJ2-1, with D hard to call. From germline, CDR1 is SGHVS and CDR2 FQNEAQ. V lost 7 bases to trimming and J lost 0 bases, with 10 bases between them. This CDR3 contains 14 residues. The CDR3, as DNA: TGTGCCAGCAACCAATTGAGCTCCTACAATGAGCAGTTCTTC. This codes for CASNQLSSYNEQFF.

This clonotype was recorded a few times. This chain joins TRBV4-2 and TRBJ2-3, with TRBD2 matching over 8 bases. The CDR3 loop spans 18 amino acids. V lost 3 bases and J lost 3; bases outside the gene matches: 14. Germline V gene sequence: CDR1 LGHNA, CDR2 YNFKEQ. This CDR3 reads CASSQAPRGSGGTDTQYF. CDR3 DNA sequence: TGTGCCAGCAGCCAGGCCCCGAGAGGGAGCGGGGGTACAGATACGCAGTATTTT.

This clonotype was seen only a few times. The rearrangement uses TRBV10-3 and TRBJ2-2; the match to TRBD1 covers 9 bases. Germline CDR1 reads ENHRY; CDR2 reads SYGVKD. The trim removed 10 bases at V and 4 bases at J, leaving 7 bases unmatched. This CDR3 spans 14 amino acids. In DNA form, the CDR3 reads TGTGCCACCCTGGGGGACAGGGTCACCGGGGAGCTGTTTTTT. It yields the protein CATLGDRVTGELFF.

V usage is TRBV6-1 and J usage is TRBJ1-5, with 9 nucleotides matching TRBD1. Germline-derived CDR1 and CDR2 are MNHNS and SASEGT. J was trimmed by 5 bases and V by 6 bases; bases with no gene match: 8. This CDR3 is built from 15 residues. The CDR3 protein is CASRPGTGTYQPQHF. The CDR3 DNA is TGTGCCAGCAGACCCGGGACAGGGACGTATCAGCCCCAGCATTTT.

The chain's CDR3 is CSAQQGVSYEQYF. CDR3 sequence (DNA): TGCAGTGCGCAACAGGGTGTATCCTACGAGCAGTACTTC. The genes are TRBV20-1 and TRBJ2-7, with D perhaps matching TRBD1 (6 bases). Trimming pared 6 bases from V and 1 base from J, leaving 13 bases between. CDR1 DFQATT and CDR2 SNEGSKA come from the germline V gene (reference sequence). The CDR3 extends over 13 amino acids.

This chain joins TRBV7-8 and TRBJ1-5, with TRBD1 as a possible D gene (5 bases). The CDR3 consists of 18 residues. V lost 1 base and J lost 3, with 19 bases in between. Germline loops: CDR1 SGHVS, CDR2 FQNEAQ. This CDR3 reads CASSLGGGGGRLNQPQHF. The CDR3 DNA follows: TGTGCCAGCAGCTTAGGCGGGGGAGGAGGGCGCCTCAATCAGCCCCAGCATTTT. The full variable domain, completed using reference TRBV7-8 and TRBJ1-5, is GAGVSQSPRYKVAKRGQDVALRCDPISGHVSLFWYQQALGQGPEFLTYFQNEAQLDKSGLPSDRFFAERPEGSVSTLKIQRTQQEDSAVYLCASSLGGGGGRLNQPQHFGDGTRLSIL.

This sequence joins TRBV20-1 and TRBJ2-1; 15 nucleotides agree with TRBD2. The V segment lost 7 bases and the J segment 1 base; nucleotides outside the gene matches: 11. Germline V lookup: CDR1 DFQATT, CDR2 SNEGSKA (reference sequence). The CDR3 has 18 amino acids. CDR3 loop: CSGGGGLAGGLSYNEQFF. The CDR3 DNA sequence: TGCAGTGGCGGAGGAGGACTAGCGGGGGGGTTATCCTACAATGAGCAGTTCTTC.

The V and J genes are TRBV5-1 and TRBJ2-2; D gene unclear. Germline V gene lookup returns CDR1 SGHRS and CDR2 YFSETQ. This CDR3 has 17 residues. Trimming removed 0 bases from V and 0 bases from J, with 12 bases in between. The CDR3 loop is CASSLASSNSNTGELFF. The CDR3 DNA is TGCGCCAGCAGCTTGGCCTCTTCGAACTCGAACACCGGGGAGCTGTTTTTT.

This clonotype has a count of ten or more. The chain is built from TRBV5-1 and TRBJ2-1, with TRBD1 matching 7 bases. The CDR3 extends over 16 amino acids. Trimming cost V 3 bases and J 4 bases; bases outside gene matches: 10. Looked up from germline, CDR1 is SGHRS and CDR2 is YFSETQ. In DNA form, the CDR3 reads TGCGCCAGCAGCTCCATACCGGGACAGTCTTACAATGAGCAGTTCTTC. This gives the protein CASSSIPGQSYNEQFF.

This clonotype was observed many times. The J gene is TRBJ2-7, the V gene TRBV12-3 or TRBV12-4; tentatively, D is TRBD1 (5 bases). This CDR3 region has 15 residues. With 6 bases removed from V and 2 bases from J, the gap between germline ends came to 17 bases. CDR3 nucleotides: TGTGCCAGCAGCGTCTTAGGCCAGGGTCCCTACGAGCAGTACTTC. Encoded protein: CASSVLGQGPYEQYF.